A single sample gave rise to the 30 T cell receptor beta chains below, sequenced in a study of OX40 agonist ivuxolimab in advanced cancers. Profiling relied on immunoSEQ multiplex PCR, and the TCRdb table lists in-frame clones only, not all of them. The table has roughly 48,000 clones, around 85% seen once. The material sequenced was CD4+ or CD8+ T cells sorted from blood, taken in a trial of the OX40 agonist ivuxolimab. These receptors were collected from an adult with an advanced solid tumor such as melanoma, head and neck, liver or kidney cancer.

This chain's CDR3 is CASMGPGTGGVEQYF. CDR3 DNA: TGCGCCAGCATGGGACCGGGGACAGGGGGCGTCGAGCAGTACTTC. This rearrangement joins TRBV5-1 to TRBJ2-7, with 12 bases that match TRBD1. CDR3 size: 15 residues. Trimming at V came to 6 bases and at J to 6 bases, leaving 10 bases not matched to a gene. Germline V CDR1 and CDR2: SGHRS, YFSETQ. Together with reference TRBV5-1 and TRBJ2-7, the CDR3 gives the full variable domain: KAGVTQTPRYLIKTRGQQVTLSCSPISGHRSVSWYQQTPGQGLQFLFEYFSETQRNKGNFPGRFSGRQFSNSRSEMNVSTLELGDSALYLCASMGPGTGGVEQYFGPGTRLTVT.

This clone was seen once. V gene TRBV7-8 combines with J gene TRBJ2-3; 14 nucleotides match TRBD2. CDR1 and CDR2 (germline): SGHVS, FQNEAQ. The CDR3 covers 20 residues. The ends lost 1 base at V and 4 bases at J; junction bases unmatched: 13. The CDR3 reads CASSLEGTGGLAGEADTQYF. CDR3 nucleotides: TGTGCCAGCAGCTTAGAAGGGACAGGGGGACTAGCGGGAGAAGCAGATACGCAGTATTTT.

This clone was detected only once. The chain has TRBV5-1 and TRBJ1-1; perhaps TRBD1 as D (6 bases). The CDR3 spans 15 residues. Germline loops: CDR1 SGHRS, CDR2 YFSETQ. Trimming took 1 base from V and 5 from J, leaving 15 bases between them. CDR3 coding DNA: TGCGCCAGCAGCTTGAGGGCAGGGACAAGGACTGAAGCTTTCTTT. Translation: CASSLRAGTRTEAFF.

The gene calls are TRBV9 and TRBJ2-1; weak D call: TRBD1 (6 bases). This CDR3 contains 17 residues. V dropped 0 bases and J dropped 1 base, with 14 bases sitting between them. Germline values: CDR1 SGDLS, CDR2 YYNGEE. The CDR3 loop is CASSVGPGDTSYNEQFF. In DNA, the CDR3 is TGTGCCAGCAGCGTAGGACCCGGGGACACTTCCTACAATGAGCAGTTCTTC.

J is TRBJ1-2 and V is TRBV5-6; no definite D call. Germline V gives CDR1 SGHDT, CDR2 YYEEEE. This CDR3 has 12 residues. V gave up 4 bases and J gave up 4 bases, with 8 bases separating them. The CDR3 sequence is CASSRDSYGYTF. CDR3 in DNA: TGTGCCAGCAGCCGAGACTCCTATGGCTACACCTTC.

The CDR3 DNA reads as TGTGCCAGCAGTACTAGACAGGGCAATTCACCCCTCCACTTT. It yields the protein CASSTRQGNSPLHF. The gene calls are TRBV6-6 and TRBJ1-6; 7 nucleotides agree with TRBD1. From germline, CDR1 is MNHNY and CDR2 SVGAGI (reference sequence). The CDR3 consists of 14 residues. V shed 5 bases and J 7 bases; nucleotides not matched to a gene: 5.

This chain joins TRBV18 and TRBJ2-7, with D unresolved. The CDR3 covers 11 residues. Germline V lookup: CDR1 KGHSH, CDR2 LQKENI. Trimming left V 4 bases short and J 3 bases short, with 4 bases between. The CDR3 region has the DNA TGTGCCAGCTCACTTAGCTACGAGCAGTACTTC. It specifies CASSLSYEQYF.

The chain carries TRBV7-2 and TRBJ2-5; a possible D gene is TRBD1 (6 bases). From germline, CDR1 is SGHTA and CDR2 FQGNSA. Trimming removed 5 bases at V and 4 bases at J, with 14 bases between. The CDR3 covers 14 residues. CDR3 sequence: CASSPAGAGETQYF. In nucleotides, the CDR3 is TGTGCCAGCAGCCCGGCAGGGGCCGGAGAGACCCAGTACTTC.

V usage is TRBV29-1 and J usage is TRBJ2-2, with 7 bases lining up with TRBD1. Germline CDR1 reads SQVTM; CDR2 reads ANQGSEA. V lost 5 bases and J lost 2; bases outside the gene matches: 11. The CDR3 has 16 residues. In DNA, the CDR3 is TGCAGCGTTTCGAAGCAGGGACAGCTAAACACCGGGGAGCTGTTTTTT. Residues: CSVSKQGQLNTGELFF.

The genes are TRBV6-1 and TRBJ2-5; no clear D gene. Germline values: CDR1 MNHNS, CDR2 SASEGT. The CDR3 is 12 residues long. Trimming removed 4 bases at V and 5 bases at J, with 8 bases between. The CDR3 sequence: CASSATVETQYF. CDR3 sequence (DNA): TGTGCCAGCAGTGCGACTGTGGAGACCCAGTACTTC.

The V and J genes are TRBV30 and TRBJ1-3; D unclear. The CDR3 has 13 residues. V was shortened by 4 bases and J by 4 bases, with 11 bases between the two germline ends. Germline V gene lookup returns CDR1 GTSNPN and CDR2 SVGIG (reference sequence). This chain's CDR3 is CAWKFSSGNTIYF. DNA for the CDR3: TGTGCCTGGAAGTTCAGTTCCGGAAACACCATATATTTT. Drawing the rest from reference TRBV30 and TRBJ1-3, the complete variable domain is SQTIHQWPATLVQPVGSPLSLECTVEGTSNPNLYWYRQAAGRGLQLLFYSVGIGQISSEVPQNLSASRPQDRQFILSSKKLLLSDSGFYLCAWKFSSGNTIYFGEGSWLTVV.

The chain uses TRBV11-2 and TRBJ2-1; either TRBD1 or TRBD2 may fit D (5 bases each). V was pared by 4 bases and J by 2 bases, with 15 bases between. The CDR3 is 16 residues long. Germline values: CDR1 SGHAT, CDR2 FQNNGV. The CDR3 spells CASSWGRGPTYNEQFF. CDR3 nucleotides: TGTGCCAGCAGCTGGGGCCGGGGACCCACCTACAATGAGCAGTTCTTC.

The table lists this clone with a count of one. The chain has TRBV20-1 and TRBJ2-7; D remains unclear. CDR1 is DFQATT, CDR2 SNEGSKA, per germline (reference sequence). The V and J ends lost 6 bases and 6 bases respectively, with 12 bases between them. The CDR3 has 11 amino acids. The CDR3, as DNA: TGCAGTGCCCTCTTCGGTCCCGAGCAGTACTTC. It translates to CSALFGPEQYF.

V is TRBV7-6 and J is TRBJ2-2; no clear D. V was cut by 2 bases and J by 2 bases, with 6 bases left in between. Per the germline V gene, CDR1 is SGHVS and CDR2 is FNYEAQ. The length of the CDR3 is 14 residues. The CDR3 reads CASSLKDNTGELFF. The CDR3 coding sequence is TGTGCCAGCAGCTTAAAGGACAACACCGGGGAGCTGTTTTTT.

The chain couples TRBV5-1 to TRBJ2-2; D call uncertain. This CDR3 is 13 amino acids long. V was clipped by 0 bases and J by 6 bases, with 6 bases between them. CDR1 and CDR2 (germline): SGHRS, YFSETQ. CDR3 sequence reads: CASSLASAGELFF. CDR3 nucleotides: TGCGCCAGCAGCTTGGCGAGCGCCGGGGAGCTGTTTTTT.

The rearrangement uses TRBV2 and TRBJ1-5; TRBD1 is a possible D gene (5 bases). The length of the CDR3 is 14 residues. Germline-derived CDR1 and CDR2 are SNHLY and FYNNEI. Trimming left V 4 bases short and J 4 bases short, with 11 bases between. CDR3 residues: CASSGSQGNQPQHF. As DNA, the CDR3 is TGTGCCAGCAGTGGGAGCCAGGGTAATCAGCCCCAGCATTTT. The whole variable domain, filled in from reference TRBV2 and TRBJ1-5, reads EPEVTQTPSHQVTQMGQEVILRCVPISNHLYFYWYRQILGQKVEFLVSFYNNEISEKSEIFDDQFSVERPDGSNFTLKIRSTKLEDSAMYFCASSGSQGNQPQHFGDGTRLSIL.

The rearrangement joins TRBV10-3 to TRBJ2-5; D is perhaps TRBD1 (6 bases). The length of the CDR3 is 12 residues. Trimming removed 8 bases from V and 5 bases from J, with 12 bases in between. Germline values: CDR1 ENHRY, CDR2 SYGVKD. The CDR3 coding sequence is TGTGCCATCGGGGGCTCAGGGGAGACCCAGTACTTC. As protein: CAIGGSGETQYF.

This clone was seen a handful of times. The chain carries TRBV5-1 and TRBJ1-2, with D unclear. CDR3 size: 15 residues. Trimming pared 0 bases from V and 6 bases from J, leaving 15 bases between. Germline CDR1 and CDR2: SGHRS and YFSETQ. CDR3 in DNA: TGCGCCAGCAGCTTGGAGGCAGGACGCCCAGATGGCTACACCTTC. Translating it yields CASSLEAGRPDGYTF.

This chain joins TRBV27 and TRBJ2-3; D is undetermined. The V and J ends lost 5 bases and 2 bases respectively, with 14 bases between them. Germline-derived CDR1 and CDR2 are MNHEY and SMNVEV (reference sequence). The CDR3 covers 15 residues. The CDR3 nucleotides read TGTGCCAGCAGTAACAGCCGGGTTGACACAGATACGCAGTATTTT. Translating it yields CASSNSRVDTDTQYF.

The CDR3 region has the DNA TGTGCCAGCAGCTTACTAGCGGGATCGCACGAGCAGTACTTC. This gives the protein CASSLLAGSHEQYF. The V and J genes are TRBV5-4 and TRBJ2-7; 10 nucleotides match TRBD2. This CDR3 spans 14 amino acids. After removal of 2 bases from V and 5 bases from J, the junction contained 4 bases not matched to a gene. Germline V gene lookup returns CDR1 SGHNT and CDR2 YYREEE (reference sequence). Based on the CDR3 plus reference TRBV5-4 and TRBJ2-7, the full variable domain is ETGVTQSPTHLIKTRGQQVTLRCSSQSGHNTVSWYQQALGQGPQFIFQYYREEENGRGNFPPRFSGLQFPNYSSELNVNALELDDSALYLCASSLLAGSHEQYFGPGTRLTVT.

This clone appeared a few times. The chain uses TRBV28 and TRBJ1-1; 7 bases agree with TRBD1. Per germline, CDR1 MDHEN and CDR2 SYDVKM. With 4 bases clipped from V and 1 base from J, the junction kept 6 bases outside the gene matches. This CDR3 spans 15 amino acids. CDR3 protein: CASSWGTAQNTEAFF. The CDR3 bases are TGTGCCAGCAGTTGGGGGACAGCGCAGAACACTGAAGCTTTCTTT.

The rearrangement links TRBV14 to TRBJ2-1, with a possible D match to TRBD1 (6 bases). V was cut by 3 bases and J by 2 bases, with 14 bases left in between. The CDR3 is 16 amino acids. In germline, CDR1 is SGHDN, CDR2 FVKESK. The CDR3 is CASSQSYPGAYNEQFF. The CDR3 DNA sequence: TGTGCCAGCAGCCAGAGTTACCCAGGGGCCTACAATGAGCAGTTCTTC.

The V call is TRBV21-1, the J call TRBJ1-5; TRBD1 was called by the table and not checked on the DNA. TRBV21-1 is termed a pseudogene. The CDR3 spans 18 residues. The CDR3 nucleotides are TGTGCCAGCAGCACCCAAGGACAGGGGGAAATAAGGAATCAGCCCCAGCATTTT. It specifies CASSTQGQGEIRNQPQHF.

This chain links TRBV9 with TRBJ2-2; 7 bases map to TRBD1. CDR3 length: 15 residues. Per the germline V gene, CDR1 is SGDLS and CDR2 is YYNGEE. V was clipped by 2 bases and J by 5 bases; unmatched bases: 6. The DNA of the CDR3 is TGTGCCAGCAGCGTTGAGGGGGCGAGGACCGGGGAGCTGTTTTTT. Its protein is CASSVEGARTGELFF.

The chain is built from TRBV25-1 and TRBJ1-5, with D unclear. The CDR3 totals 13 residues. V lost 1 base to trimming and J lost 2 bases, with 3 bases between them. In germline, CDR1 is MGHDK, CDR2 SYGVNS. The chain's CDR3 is CASSESGNQPQHF. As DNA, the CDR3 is TGTGCCAGCAGTGAATCTGGCAATCAGCCCCAGCATTTT.

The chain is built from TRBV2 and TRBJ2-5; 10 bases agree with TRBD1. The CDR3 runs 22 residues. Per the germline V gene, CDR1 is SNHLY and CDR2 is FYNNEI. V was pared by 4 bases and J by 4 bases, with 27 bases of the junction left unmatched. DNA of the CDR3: TGTGCCAGCAGTGGGGCGAAATATGCTCAAAGGACAGGGGGAACTTATGGAGAGACCCAGTACTTC. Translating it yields CASSGAKYAQRTGGTYGETQYF.

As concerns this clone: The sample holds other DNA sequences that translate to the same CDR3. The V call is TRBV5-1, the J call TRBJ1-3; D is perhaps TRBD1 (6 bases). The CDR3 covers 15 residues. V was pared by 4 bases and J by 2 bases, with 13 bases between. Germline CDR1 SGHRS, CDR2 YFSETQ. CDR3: CASSRGQPAGNTIYF. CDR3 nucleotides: TGCGCCAGCAGCAGGGGACAACCTGCTGGAAACACCATATATTTT.

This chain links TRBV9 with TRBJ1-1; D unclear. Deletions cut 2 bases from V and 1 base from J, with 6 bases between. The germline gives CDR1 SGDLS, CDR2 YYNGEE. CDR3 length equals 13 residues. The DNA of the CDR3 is TGTGCCAGCAGCGTGAATGGGAACACTGAAGCTTTCTTT. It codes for CASSVNGNTEAFF.

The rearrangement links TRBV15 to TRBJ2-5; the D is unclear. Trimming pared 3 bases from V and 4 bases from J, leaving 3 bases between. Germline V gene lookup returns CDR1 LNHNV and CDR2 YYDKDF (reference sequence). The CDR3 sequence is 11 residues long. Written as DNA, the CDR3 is TGTGCCACCAGCAGCACAGAGACCCAGTACTTC. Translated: CATSSTETQYF.

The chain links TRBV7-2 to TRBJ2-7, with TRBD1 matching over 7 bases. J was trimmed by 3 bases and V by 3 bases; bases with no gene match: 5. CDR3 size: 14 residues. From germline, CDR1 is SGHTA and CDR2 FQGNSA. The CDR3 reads CASSLHRGDYEQYF. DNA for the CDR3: TGTGCCAGCAGCTTGCACAGGGGTGACTACGAGCAGTACTTC. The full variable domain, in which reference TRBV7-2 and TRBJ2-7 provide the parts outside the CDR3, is GAGVSQSPSNKVTEKGKDVELRCDPISGHTALYWYRQSLGQGLEFLIYFQGNSAPDKSGLPSDRFSAERTGGSVSTLTIQRTQQEDSAVYLCASSLHRGDYEQYFGPGTRLTVT.